A single T cell receptor (beta chain) is shown here with its context. These gene names are mouse names. The read halts 4 residues ahead of the CDR3 end, with the missing end drawn from the germline J gene. Extracted RNA was reverse transcribed, and the resulting cDNA served as sequencing template. Here immunoSEQ multiplex PCR was the method, and the copy in TCRdb shows in-frame clones only, minus some. The sample was found to contain some 110,000 clones, and every one recurs. This CDR3 is built from 14 residues. CDR1 and CDR2 from the germline V gene are NNHNN and SYGAGS (reference sequence). Trimming at V came to 5 bases and at J to 5 bases, leaving 5 bases not matched to a gene. This entry belongs to a study of CD8+ T cells in alopecia areata.

The receptor was derived from a C3H/HeJ mouse with alopecia areata. This strain has MHC haplotype H2-k. Sequenced input: lesional skin. This chain connects TRBV13-2 to TRBJ2-1; the match to TRBD1 covers 9 bases. CDR3 DNA, as far as it was read: TGTGCCAGCGGGGCGGGACAGGGCCATGCT. Translated: CASGAGQGHA. In full, the CDR3 is CASGAGQGHAEQFF.